This T cell receptor beta chain was captured in a study of T cell responses to AZD1222 COVID-19 vaccine. Concerning this clone: The antigen is unknown.

Overall study results and limits: Close to half of all spike-specific TCRs reportedly target regions of the variants that are unmutated. Two doses of AZD1222 preceded a rise in Spike-specific TCR breadth and depth. In a largely white British group with more females than males, clonal diversity was possibly underestimated.

The V end lost 4 bases, the J end lost 2 bases, and 15 bases lay between the germline ends. CDR1 SGHRS and CDR2 YFSETQ come from the germline V gene. The CDR3 is 15 residues long. TCRdb's table, derived via immunoSEQ multiplex PCR, lists solely in-frame clones and lacks some. The table lists about 93,000 clones, 85% to 90% of them singletons, with about 2.5% in the top ten. This chain joins TRBV5-1 and TRBJ1-1, with TRBD1 as a possible D gene (6 bases). This receptor was identified in an adult who received the AZD1222 COVID-19 vaccine. Sequencing was performed on peripheral blood, taken 28 days after the second AZD1222 dose. CDR3 region: CASSAQDSRNTEAFF. The CDR3 region has the DNA TGCGCCAGCAGCGCCCAGGACAGTCGAAACACTGAAGCTTTCTTT.